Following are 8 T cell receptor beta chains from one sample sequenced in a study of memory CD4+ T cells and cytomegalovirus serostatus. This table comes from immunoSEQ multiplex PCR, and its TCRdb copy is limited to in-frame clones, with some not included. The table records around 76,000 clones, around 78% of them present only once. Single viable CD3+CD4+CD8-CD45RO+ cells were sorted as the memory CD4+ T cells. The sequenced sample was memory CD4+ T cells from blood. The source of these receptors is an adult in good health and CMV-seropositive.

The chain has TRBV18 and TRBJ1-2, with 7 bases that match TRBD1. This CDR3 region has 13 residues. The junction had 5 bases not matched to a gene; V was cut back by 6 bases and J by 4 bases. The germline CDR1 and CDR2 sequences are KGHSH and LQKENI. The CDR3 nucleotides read TGTGCCAGCTCTCAGGACAGGCCCTATGGCTACACCTTC. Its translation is CASSQDRPYGYTF.

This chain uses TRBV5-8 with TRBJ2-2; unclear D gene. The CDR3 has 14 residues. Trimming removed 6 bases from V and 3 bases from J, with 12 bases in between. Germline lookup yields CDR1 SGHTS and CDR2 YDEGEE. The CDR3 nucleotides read TGTGCCAGCAACGTGGGATGGGACACCGGGGAGCTGTTTTTT. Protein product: CASNVGWDTGELFF. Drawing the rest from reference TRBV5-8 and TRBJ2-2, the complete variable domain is EAGVTQSPTHLIKTRGQQATLRCSPISGHTSVYWYQQALGLGLQFLLWYDEGEERNRGNFPPRFSGRQFPNYSSELNVNALELEDSALYLCASNVGWDTGELFFGEGSRLTVL.

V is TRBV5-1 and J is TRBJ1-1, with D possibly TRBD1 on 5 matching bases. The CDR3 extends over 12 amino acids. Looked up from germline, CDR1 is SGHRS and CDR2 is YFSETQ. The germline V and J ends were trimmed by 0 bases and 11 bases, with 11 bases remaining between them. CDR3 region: CASSLGRGTAFF. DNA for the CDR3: TGCGCCAGCAGCTTGGGAAGGGGTACCGCTTTCTTT.

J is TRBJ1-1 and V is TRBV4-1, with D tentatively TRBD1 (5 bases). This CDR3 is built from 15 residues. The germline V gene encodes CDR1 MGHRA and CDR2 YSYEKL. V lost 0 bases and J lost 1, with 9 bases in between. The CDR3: CASSQDLDRNTEAFF. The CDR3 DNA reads TGCGCCAGCAGCCAAGACCTCGACAGGAACACTGAAGCTTTCTTT.

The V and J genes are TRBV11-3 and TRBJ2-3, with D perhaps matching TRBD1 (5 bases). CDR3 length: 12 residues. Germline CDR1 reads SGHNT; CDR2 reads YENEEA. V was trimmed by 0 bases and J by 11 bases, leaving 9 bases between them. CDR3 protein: CASSLEPGQQYF. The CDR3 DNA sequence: TGTGCCAGCAGCTTAGAACCAGGACAGCAGTATTTT.

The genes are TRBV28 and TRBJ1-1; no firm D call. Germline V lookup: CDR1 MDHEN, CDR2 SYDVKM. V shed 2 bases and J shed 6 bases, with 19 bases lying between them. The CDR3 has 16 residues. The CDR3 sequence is CASSLVIWIQSAEAFF. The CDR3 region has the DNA TGTGCCAGCAGTTTAGTAATCTGGATACAGAGCGCTGAAGCTTTCTTT.

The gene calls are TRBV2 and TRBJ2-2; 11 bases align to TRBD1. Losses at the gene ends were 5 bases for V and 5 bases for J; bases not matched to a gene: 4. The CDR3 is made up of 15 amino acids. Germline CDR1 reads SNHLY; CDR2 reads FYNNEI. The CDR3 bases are TGTGCCAGCAGTAAGGGACAGGGGGAAACCGGGGAGCTGTTTTTT. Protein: CASSKGQGETGELFF.

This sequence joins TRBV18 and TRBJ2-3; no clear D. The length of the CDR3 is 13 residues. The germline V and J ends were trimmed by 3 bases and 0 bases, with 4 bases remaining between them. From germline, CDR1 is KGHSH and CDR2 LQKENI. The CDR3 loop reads CASSPVSTDTQYF. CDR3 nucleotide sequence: TGTGCCAGCTCACCGGTCAGCACAGATACGCAGTATTTT. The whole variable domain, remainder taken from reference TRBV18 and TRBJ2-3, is NAGVMQNPRHLVRRRGQEARLRCSPMKGHSHVYWYRQLPEEGLKFMVYLQKENIIDESGMPKERFSAEFPKEGPSILRIQQVVRGDSAAYFCASSPVSTDTQYFGPGTRLTVL.